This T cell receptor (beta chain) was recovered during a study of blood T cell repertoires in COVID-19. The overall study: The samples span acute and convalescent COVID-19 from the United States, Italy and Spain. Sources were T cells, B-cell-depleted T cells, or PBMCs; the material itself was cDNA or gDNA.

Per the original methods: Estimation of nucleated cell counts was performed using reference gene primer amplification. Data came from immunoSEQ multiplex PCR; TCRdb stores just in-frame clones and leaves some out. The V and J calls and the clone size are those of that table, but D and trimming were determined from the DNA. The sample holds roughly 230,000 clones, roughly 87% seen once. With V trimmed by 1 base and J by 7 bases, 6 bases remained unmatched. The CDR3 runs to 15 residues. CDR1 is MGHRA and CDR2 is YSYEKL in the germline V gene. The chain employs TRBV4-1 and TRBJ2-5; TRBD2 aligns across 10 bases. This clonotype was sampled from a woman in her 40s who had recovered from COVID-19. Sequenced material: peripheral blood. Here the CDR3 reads CASSQGSGGAPTQYF. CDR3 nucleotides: TGCGCCAGCAGCCAAGGAAGCGGGGGGGCCCCGACCCAGTACTTC.